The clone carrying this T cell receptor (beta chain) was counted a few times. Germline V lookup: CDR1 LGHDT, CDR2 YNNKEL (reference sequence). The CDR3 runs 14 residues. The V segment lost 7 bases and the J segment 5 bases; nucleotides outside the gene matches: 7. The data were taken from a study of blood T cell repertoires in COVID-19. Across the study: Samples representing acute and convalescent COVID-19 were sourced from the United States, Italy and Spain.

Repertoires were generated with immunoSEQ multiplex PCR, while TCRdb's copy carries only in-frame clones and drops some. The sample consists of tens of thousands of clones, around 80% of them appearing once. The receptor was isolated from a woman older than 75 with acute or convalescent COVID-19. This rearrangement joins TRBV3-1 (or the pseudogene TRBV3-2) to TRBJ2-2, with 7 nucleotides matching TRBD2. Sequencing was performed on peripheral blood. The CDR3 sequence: CASTKAGVTGELFF. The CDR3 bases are TGTGCCAGCACGAAGGCGGGAGTTACCGGGGAGCTGTTTTTT.